The 22 T cell receptor beta chains given below trace back to one sample, sequenced in a study of Graves' ophthalmopathy and Graves' hyperthyroidism. Amplification targeted the TCR beta CDR3 regions, with RNA transcripts as the source material. RT-PCR was first run with HTBI primers, then multiplex PCR in a second round. One entry per CDR3 protein results from TCRdb running MiXCR on the multiplex PCR reads. Seen here are about 220,000 distinct CDR3 sequences, 20% to 25% observed once, and the top ten hold 35% to 55%. The specimen was peripheral blood. The receptors were sampled from a woman aged 50 to 60 with Graves' ophthalmopathy.

This clonotype was picked up one time. The rearrangement uses TRBV9 and TRBJ2-5, with D tentatively TRBD2 (6 bases). Germline CDR1 and CDR2: SGDLS and YYNGEE. The CDR3 loop spans 16 amino acids. V was trimmed by 0 bases and J by 5 bases, leaving 17 bases between them. CDR3 loop: CASSVGPGVSQETQYF. The CDR3 DNA follows: TGTGCCAGCAGCGTAGGTCCGGGAGTAAGTCAGGAGACCCAGTACTTC.

Ten or more counts support this clonotype. The chain employs TRBV19 and TRBJ1-1; weak D call: TRBD1 (6 bases). The CDR3 has 14 amino acids. Trimming pared 0 bases from V and 5 bases from J, leaving 10 bases between. Looked up from germline, CDR1 is LNHDA and CDR2 is SQIVND (reference sequence). The CDR3 sequence: CASSIDTGRTEAFF. Here the CDR3 DNA reads TGTGCCAGTAGTATAGATACAGGGAGGACTGAAGCTTTCTTT.

This clonotype was counted ten times or more. The V gene is TRBV12-3 or TRBV12-4, the J gene TRBJ2-5, with TRBD1 matching over 7 bases. The length of the CDR3 is 13 residues. V lost 8 bases to trimming and J lost 0 bases; unmatched junction nucleotides: 3. The CDR3 loop reads CASATGDQETQYF. DNA for the CDR3: TGTGCCAGCGCAACAGGGGACCAAGAGACCCAGTACTTC.

The chain is built from TRBV6-1 and TRBJ2-4; D is perhaps TRBD1 or TRBD2 (6 bases each). CDR3 size: 15 residues. The V gene's germline CDR1 is MNHNS and CDR2 SASEGT. Trimming removed 8 bases at V and 1 base at J, with 15 bases between. CDR3 loop: CASEGGLGAKNIQYF. The CDR3 bases are TGTGCCAGCGAAGGGGGGCTCGGGGCCAAAAACATTCAGTACTTC.

The sample holds a few counts of this clonotype. V usage is TRBV6-4 and J usage is TRBJ2-2; no definite D call. The germline V gene encodes CDR1 MRHNA and CDR2 SNTAGT. The CDR3 runs 13 residues. Trimming cost V 3 bases and J 4 bases, with 6 bases left between them. Here the CDR3 DNA reads TGTGCCAGCAGTGAGCTTCGCACCGGGGAGCTGTTTTTT. Translated, it gives CASSELRTGELFF.

This clonotype occurred a few times. The chain employs TRBV6-5 and TRBJ1-5; unclear D gene. CDR1 and CDR2 from the germline V gene are MNHEY and SVGAGI. V shed 7 bases and J shed 5 bases, with 15 bases lying between them. There are 14 residues in the CDR3. The CDR3 sequence: CASTLASIDQPQHF. DNA of the CDR3: TGTGCCAGCACGTTGGCCTCTATCGATCAGCCCCAGCATTTT.

The rearrangement uses TRBV6-2 or TRBV6-3 and TRBJ2-2; 11 bases are shared with TRBD2. The CDR3 runs 18 residues. The V segment lost 7 bases and the J segment 0 bases; nucleotides outside the gene matches: 10. From germline, CDR1 is MNHEY and CDR2 SVGEGT. The CDR3 region is CASNPSGRPKANTGELFF. The CDR3 DNA reads TGTGCCAGCAACCCTAGCGGGAGGCCAAAGGCGAACACCGGGGAGCTGTTTTTT.

This clonotype was counted ten times or more. The chain recombines TRBV4-1 with TRBJ1-1; D not resolved. Trimming cost V 0 bases and J 7 bases, with 15 bases left between them. The CDR3 spans 15 residues. The germline gives CDR1 MGHRA, CDR2 YSYEKL. CDR3 in amino acids: CASSQDWAVLGEAFF. As DNA, the CDR3 is TGCGCCAGCAGCCAAGATTGGGCAGTCTTGGGTGAAGCTTTCTTT.

This clonotype was picked up many times. In nucleotides, the CDR3 is TGTGCCAGCTCACCAACCTTACAGGGAAACTACGAGCAGTACTTC. This codes for CASSPTLQGNYEQYF. V is TRBV18 and J is TRBJ2-7, with TRBD1 as a possible D gene (6 bases). Germline V CDR1 and CDR2: KGHSH, LQKENI. This CDR3 has 15 residues. Trimming pared 2 bases from V and 3 bases from J, leaving 14 bases between.

The chain couples TRBV11-2 to TRBJ2-1; 11 nucleotides align to TRBD2. Germline CDR1 is SGHAT and CDR2 is FQNNGV. With V trimmed by 4 bases and J by 6 bases, 8 bases remained unmatched. This CDR3 has 16 amino acids. The CDR3 nucleotides are TGTGCCAGCAGCTCCCCGGGACTAGCGGAGTCCAATGAGCAGTTCTTC. It is translated as CASSSPGLAESNEQFF.

This clonotype was observed at least ten times. This sequence joins TRBV5-1 and TRBJ1-3, with TRBD1 matching 11 bases. V lost 4 bases, J lost 8 bases, and 5 bases stayed unmatched. The V gene's germline CDR1 is SGHRS and CDR2 YFSETQ. The CDR3 has 14 amino acids. The CDR3 DNA follows: TGCGCCAGCAGCAAACAGGGACAGGGGGACACCATATATTTT. Its protein product is CASSKQGQGDTIYF.

In this sample, this clonotype turned up once. The gene calls are TRBV12-3 or TRBV12-4 and TRBJ1-6; 8 bases agree with TRBD1. V lost 7 bases, J lost 13 bases, and 9 bases stayed unmatched. The CDR3 spans 13 residues. Here the CDR3 reads CASNLGQGGPLHF. The CDR3 coding sequence is TGTGCCAGCAATCTCGGACAGGGAGGGCCCCTCCACTTT.

This clonotype came up many times. The chain joins TRBV6-1 to TRBJ1-3, with D perhaps TRBD1 (6 bases). Between the trimmed V and J ends, which lost 7 bases and 7 bases, there was a span of 17 bases. Germline loops: CDR1 MNHNS, CDR2 SASEGT. This CDR3 is 14 amino acids long. The CDR3 protein is CASIGGGLFNTIYF. The CDR3 DNA follows: TGTGCCAGCATCGGCGGGGGGCTGTTTAACACCATATATTTT.

This chain links TRBV6-1 with TRBJ1-1; D might be TRBD1 (6 bases). With 6 bases removed from V and 0 bases from J, the gap between germline ends came to 17 bases. The CDR3 runs to 16 residues. The germline V gene encodes CDR1 MNHNS and CDR2 SASEGT. In DNA, the CDR3 is TGTGCCAGCAGCAGGGGAGGACCCGTTCTGAACACTGAAGCTTTCTTT. It encodes CASSRGGPVLNTEAFF.

This clonotype has ten or more counts. The genes are TRBV12-3 or TRBV12-4 and TRBJ2-2; no definite D call. The CDR3 contains 12 residues. The V end was cut by 5 bases, the J end by 5 bases, with 6 bases between. The CDR3 DNA is TGTGCCAGCAGTCCAATTACCGGGGAGCTGTTTTTT. Protein: CASSPITGELFF.

The chain carries TRBV12-3 or TRBV12-4 and TRBJ1-5; D is possibly TRBD1 (5 bases). The CDR3 has 14 amino acids. Trimming cost V 6 bases and J 4 bases, with 13 bases left between them. CDR3 DNA sequence: TGTGCCAGCAGCCGGGACGTTAGGAATCAGCCCCAGCATTTT. It is translated as CASSRDVRNQPQHF.

Points on this clonotype: A much larger clone lies a single base off, so this may be a read error. The chain links TRBV11-2 to TRBJ2-7; TRBD2 matches 9 bases. Looked up from germline, CDR1 is SGHAT and CDR2 is FQNNGV. The CDR3 has 16 amino acids. V was clipped by 5 bases and J by 0 bases; unmatched bases: 8. CDR3 loop: CASSQSSGISSYEQYF. The CDR3 DNA reads as TGTGCCAGCAGCCAATCTAGCGGGATCTCCTCCTACGAGCAGTACTTC.

This clonotype has at least ten counts. The chain is built from TRBV3-1 and TRBJ2-5; TRBD2 might be the D (5 bases). Trimming removed 3 bases from V and 2 bases from J, with 22 bases in between. Germline V lookup: CDR1 LGHDT, CDR2 YNNKEL (reference sequence). The CDR3 extends over 18 amino acids. This CDR3 is CASSHRLGGWRLQETQYF. DNA of the CDR3: TGTGCCAGCAGCCACAGGTTAGGAGGTTGGAGACTGCAAGAGACCCAGTACTTC.

Worth noting for this clonotype: A junction boundary mismatches the germline segment, possibly from a read error. The chain couples TRBV24-1 to TRBJ1-2, with TRBD1 as a possible D gene (5 bases). CDR3 length equals 13 residues. The germline CDR1 and CDR2 sequences are KGHDR and SFDVKD. The CDR3 nucleotides are TGTGCCACCAGTGCTTCCGGGACGTACGCCTACAACTTC. It is translated as CATSASGTYAYNF.

This clonotype was seen ten or more times. The V call is TRBV24-1, the J call TRBJ2-2; 11 bases map to TRBD2. J was trimmed by 1 base and V by 0 bases; bases with no gene match: 3. Per germline, CDR1 KGHDR and CDR2 SFDVKD. This CDR3 contains 18 residues. The CDR3 bases are TGTGCCACCAGTGATTTGACTAGCGGGAGAGGGAACACCGGGGAGCTGTTTTTT. Encoded protein: CATSDLTSGRGNTGELFF.

Many counts were recorded for this clonotype. A much larger clone differs by one base, so this may be a read error. The rearrangement links TRBV9 to TRBJ1-3; D is uncertain. The CDR3 has 12 amino acids. V was pared by 4 bases and J by 0 bases, with 2 bases between. CDR1 SGDLS and CDR2 YYNGEE come from the germline V gene. Here the CDR3 DNA reads TGTGCCAGCAGCCGCTCTGGAAACACCATATATTTT. Its protein is CASSRSGNTIYF.

This clonotype has ten or more counts. This rearrangement joins TRBV10-3 to TRBJ2-5; TRBD2 matches at 12 bases. CDR3 length: 15 amino acids. Germline V gene sequence: CDR1 ENHRY, CDR2 SYGVKD. With 2 bases clipped from V and 2 bases from J, the junction kept 0 bases outside the gene matches. This CDR3 is CAISEGLAGQETQYF. The CDR3 coding sequence is TGTGCCATCAGTGAGGGACTAGCGGGACAAGAGACCCAGTACTTC.